Following are 22 T cell receptor beta chains from one sample sequenced in a study of cytomegalovirus exposure and HLA in healthy donors. The PCR had 60 Vbeta and 13 Jbeta primers. Repertoires were generated with immunoSEQ multiplex PCR, while TCRdb's copy carries only in-frame clones and drops some. This sample has over 130,000 clones, with approximately 85% found just once. The sequencing sample was made of PBMCs. The receptor set was obtained from a man aged 50 to 59 in good health and CMV-seropositive.

V usage is TRBV9 and J usage is TRBJ2-2; 11 nucleotides line up with TRBD1. In germline, CDR1 is SGDLS, CDR2 YYNGEE. The J segment lost 4 bases and the V segment lost 1 base, leaving 15 bases of the junction unmatched. The CDR3 contains 20 residues. The DNA for the CDR3 is TGTGCCAGCAGCGTATTGGGATCGGACAGGGGGCTCCTTGGCACCGGGGAGCTGTTTTTT. Amino acids: CASSVLGSDRGLLGTGELFF.

The chain employs TRBV10-1 and TRBJ2-1; D is ambiguous. Germline loops: CDR1 WNHNN, CDR2 SYGVQD (reference sequence). V lost 3 bases and J lost 8, with 11 bases in between. This CDR3 spans 13 amino acids. Written as DNA, the CDR3 is TGCGCCAGCAGTGACTACCCGAAAGATGAGCAGTTCTTC. It specifies CASSDYPKDEQFF.

The chain couples TRBV5-4 to TRBJ1-2, with D perhaps matching TRBD1 (5 bases). The germline gives CDR1 SGHNT, CDR2 YYREEE (reference sequence). The CDR3 sequence is 14 residues long. V shed 0 bases and J shed 5 bases, with 11 bases lying between them. Here the CDR3 reads CASSLGGTEYGYTF. Written as DNA, the CDR3 is TGTGCCAGCAGCTTGGGGGGCACGGAATATGGCTACACCTTC.

This clone has just a few counts. The genes are TRBV9 and TRBJ2-5, with D unclear. The CDR3 is 14 amino acids. With 0 bases removed from V and 5 bases from J, the gap between germline ends came to 11 bases. In germline, CDR1 is SGDLS, CDR2 YYNGEE. CDR3 region: CASSVGGKPETQYF. In DNA form, the CDR3 reads TGTGCCAGCAGCGTAGGCGGAAAGCCGGAGACCCAGTACTTC.

This chain joins TRBV5-1 and TRBJ1-3; the match to TRBD1 covers 8 bases. There are 14 residues in the CDR3. The V segment lost 5 bases and the J segment 1 base; nucleotides outside the gene matches: 2. Looked up from germline, CDR1 is SGHRS and CDR2 is YFSETQ. The CDR3, as DNA: TGCGCCAGCAGACAGGGGGGTTCTGGAAACACCATATATTTT. Its translation: CASRQGGSGNTIYF.

The chain employs TRBV7-9 and TRBJ2-7; perhaps TRBD1 as D (6 bases). The ends were cut back, 6 bases at V and 5 bases at J, with 11 bases in the middle. Germline CDR1 reads SEHNR; CDR2 reads FQNEAQ (reference sequence). The CDR3 contains 12 residues. The CDR3 nucleotides read TGTGCCAGCAGTAACAGGGTGGACGAGCAGTACTTC. Residues: CASSNRVDEQYF.

This clone showed up just once. This chain uses TRBV5-1 with TRBJ2-3; TRBD2 aligns across 7 bases. CDR3 length: 15 residues. From germline, CDR1 is SGHRS and CDR2 YFSETQ. The J segment lost 4 bases and the V segment lost 0 bases, leaving 5 bases of the junction unmatched. The CDR3 region has the DNA TGCGCCAGCAGCTTGGTTGGGGAGGGCGCAGATACGCAGTATTTT. Protein sequence: CASSLVGEGADTQYF.

CDR3 in DNA: TGTGCCAGCAGTTACTCCTCGGGATTATACGAGCAGTACTTC. Amino acids: CASSYSSGLYEQYF. The V and J genes are TRBV6-5 and TRBJ2-7, with D possibly TRBD2 on 5 matching bases. V gave up 0 bases and J gave up 4 bases, with 10 bases separating them. This CDR3 is built from 14 residues. The germline V gene encodes CDR1 MNHEY and CDR2 SVGAGI.

The CDR3 DNA reads as TGCGCCAGCAGCCTATCGGGCGGGGGCTCCTACAATGAGCAGTTCTTC. Its protein is CASSLSGGGSYNEQFF. This chain connects TRBV5-1 to TRBJ2-1, with 7 nucleotides matching TRBD2. Germline V gene lookup returns CDR1 SGHRS and CDR2 YFSETQ. The trim removed 4 bases at V and 0 bases at J, leaving 7 bases unmatched. The CDR3 runs 16 residues.

V gene TRBV11-2 combines with J gene TRBJ2-7; perhaps TRBD1 as D (6 bases). The CDR3 has 17 amino acids. V was trimmed by 1 base and J by 2 bases, leaving 18 bases between them. In germline, CDR1 is SGHAT, CDR2 FQNNGV. CDR3 region: CASSLVPSGDVTYEQYF. CDR3 sequence (DNA): TGTGCCAGCAGCTTAGTTCCCTCAGGGGACGTAACCTACGAGCAGTACTTC.

Comment on this clone: Sequence at one end of the junction differs from germline and may be a read error. This chain joins TRBV12-5 and TRBJ2-1, with 9 bases aligning to TRBD1. Looked up from germline, CDR1 is LGHNT and CDR2 is FRNRAP. CDR3 length: 15 amino acids. CDR3 residues: CASGLGQGQYNEQFF. The DNA of the CDR3 is TGTGCTAGTGGGTTGGGACAGGGACAGTACAATGAGCAGTTCTTC.

V is TRBV23-1 and J is TRBJ2-2; 12 nucleotides line up with TRBD2. TRBV23-1 is known as an ORF, though its function is uncertain. With 8 bases clipped from V and 5 bases from J, the junction kept 9 bases outside the gene matches. This CDR3 comprises 16 residues. CDR3: CASHPETSGRTGELFF. The CDR3 DNA is TGCGCCAGCCACCCTGAGACTAGCGGGAGAACCGGGGAGCTGTTTTTT.

Only one count was recorded for this clone. V usage is TRBV19 and J usage is TRBJ2-7; D perhaps matches TRBD2 (5 bases). CDR1 and CDR2 (germline): LNHDA, SQIVND (reference sequence). The V and J ends lost 5 bases and 0 bases respectively, with 14 bases between them. The CDR3 has 15 residues. CDR3 amino acids: CASSPWTSGSYEQYF. The CDR3 nucleotides read TGTGCCAGTAGTCCTTGGACTTCCGGCTCCTACGAGCAGTACTTC.

This chain connects TRBV5-4 to TRBJ2-1, with TRBD1 matching over 7 bases. V shed 1 base and J 5 bases; nucleotides not matched to a gene: 3. This CDR3 is 14 amino acids long. Germline-derived CDR1 and CDR2 are SGHNT and YYREEE (reference sequence). The CDR3 loop is CASSLQGVNNEQFF. The CDR3 DNA sequence: TGTGCCAGCAGCTTGCAGGGGGTTAACAATGAGCAGTTCTTC.

This chain joins TRBV4-2 and TRBJ2-7; 11 nucleotides match TRBD2. Germline values: CDR1 LGHNA, CDR2 YNFKEQ. The CDR3 is made up of 17 amino acids. V lost 4 bases to trimming and J lost 2 bases; unmatched junction nucleotides: 10. CDR3 amino acids: CASSPQLGSGRAYEQYF. For the CDR3, the DNA is TGTGCCAGCAGCCCCCAGCTGGGTAGCGGGAGGGCCTACGAGCAGTACTTC.

This sequence joins TRBV7-3 and TRBJ2-7; 7 bases are shared with TRBD1. CDR3 length equals 13 residues. Germline-derived CDR1 and CDR2 are SGHTA and FQGTGA. Trimming cost V 4 bases and J 6 bases; bases outside gene matches: 6. Written as DNA, the CDR3 is TGTGCCAGCAGCTCCGGGACAGAAGGCGAGCAGTACTTC. It is translated as CASSSGTEGEQYF.

The rearrangement joins TRBV28 to TRBJ2-3; weak D call: TRBD2 (5 bases). Trimming took 5 bases from V and 4 from J, leaving 10 bases between them. The germline gives CDR1 MDHEN, CDR2 SYDVKM. The CDR3 length is 13 residues. CDR3 DNA: TGTGCCAGCAGTACCCTAGCTCCAGATACGCAGTATTTT. Amino acids: CASSTLAPDTQYF.

The rearrangement links TRBV19 to TRBJ1-1; D possibly corresponds to TRBD1 (5 bases). The V end lost 5 bases, the J end lost 1 base, and 20 bases lay between the germline ends. CDR3 size: 17 residues. Germline V gene lookup returns CDR1 LNHDA and CDR2 SQIVND (reference sequence). The CDR3 nucleotides read TGTGCCAGTAGTTCTAAGACAACTATAAGGGGGAACACTGAAGCTTTCTTT. It codes for CASSSKTTIRGNTEAFF.

V gene TRBV30 combines with J gene TRBJ1-1; possibly TRBD1 for D (6 bases). Germline CDR1 is GTSNPN and CDR2 is SVGIG (reference sequence). V was pared by 3 bases and J by 4 bases, with 12 bases between. This CDR3 comprises 13 residues. The CDR3 nucleotides are TGTGCCTGGAGGCGACAGGTCGTCACTGAAGCTTTCTTT. Amino acid sequence: CAWRRQVVTEAFF.

This clone was found once. The rearrangement links TRBV7-9 to TRBJ1-2; a possible D gene is TRBD1 (6 bases). The V gene lost 6 bases and the J gene lost 6 bases, with 14 bases spanning the gap. Germline CDR1 reads SEHNR; CDR2 reads FQNEAQ (reference sequence). This CDR3 spans 13 amino acids. The CDR3 DNA reads TGTGCCAGCAGTTCAGGGGATAGGGATGGCTACACCTTC. Translating it yields CASSSGDRDGYTF.

This chain joins TRBV4-1 and TRBJ2-2, with D unclear. The germline V and J ends were trimmed by 3 bases and 0 bases, with 5 bases remaining between them. The germline V gene encodes CDR1 MGHRA and CDR2 YSYEKL. There are 14 residues in the CDR3. CDR3 amino acids: CASSHSANTGELFF. CDR3 bases: TGCGCCAGCAGCCACTCAGCGAACACCGGGGAGCTGTTTTTT.

The rearrangement joins TRBV30 to TRBJ2-5; 9 bases match TRBD2. The J call is uncertain, as TRBJ2-7 better fits the DNA end. Per germline, CDR1 GTSNPN and CDR2 SVGIG (reference sequence). The CDR3 extends over 18 amino acids. DNA of the CDR3: TGTGCCTGGAAGCGCTATAGCGGGAGTTTCGAAGAAACCTACGAGCAGTACTTC. It codes for CAWKRYSGSFEETYEQYF.